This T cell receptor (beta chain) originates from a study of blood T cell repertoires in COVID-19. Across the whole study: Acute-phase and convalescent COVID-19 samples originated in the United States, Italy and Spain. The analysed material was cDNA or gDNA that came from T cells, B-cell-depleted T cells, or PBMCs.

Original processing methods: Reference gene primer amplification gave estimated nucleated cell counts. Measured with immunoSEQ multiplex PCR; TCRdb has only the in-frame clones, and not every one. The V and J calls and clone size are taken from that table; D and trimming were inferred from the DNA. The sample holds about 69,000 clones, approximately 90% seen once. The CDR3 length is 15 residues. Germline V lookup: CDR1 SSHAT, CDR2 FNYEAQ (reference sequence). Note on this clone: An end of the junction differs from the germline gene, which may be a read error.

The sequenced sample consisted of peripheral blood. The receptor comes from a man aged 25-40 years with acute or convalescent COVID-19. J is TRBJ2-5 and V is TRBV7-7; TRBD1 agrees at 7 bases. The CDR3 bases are TGTGCTAGCAGCTTAGGGGCAGGGGGTATCGAGACCCAGTACTTC. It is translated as CASSLGAGGIETQYF. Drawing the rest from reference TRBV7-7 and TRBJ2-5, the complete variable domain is GAGVSQSPRYKVTKRGQDVTLRCDPISSHATLYWYQQALGQGPEFLTYFNYEAQPDKSGLPSDRFSAERPEGSISTLTIQRTEQRDSAMYRCASSLGAGGIETQYFGPGTRLLVL.